These 29 T cell receptor beta chains were all obtained from the same sample, sequenced in a study of blood T cell repertoires in COVID-19. Clones were sequenced by immunoSEQ multiplex PCR, and TCRdb holds only the in-frame ones, with some missing. The sample lists more than 70,000 clones; approximately 90% were seen once. Sequencing was done on a sample of peripheral blood. These TCRs come from a woman in her 50s with active or convalescent COVID-19.

This sequence joins TRBV5-6 and TRBJ1-2, with TRBD1 matching 7 bases. Germline loops: CDR1 SGHDT, CDR2 YYEEEE. This CDR3 comprises 14 residues. With 2 bases clipped from V and 5 bases from J, the junction kept 6 bases outside the gene matches. Written as DNA, the CDR3 is TGTGCCAGCAGCTTTACGGGACAGAGATATGGCTACACCTTC. Its translation is CASSFTGQRYGYTF.

This chain links TRBV9 with TRBJ2-3; the match to TRBD2 covers 8 bases. Germline V gene sequence: CDR1 SGDLS, CDR2 YYNGEE. V shed 4 bases, J shed 1 base, and the junction held 5 bases outside the gene matches. This CDR3 is 15 amino acids long. The CDR3 sequence is CASSPVSGGTDTQYF. DNA for the CDR3: TGTGCCAGCAGCCCTGTTAGCGGGGGCACAGATACGCAGTATTTT.

V usage is TRBV30 and J usage is TRBJ1-2; no clear D. Trimming took 0 bases from V and 2 from J, leaving 10 bases between them. CDR3 length: 14 amino acids. Germline CDR1 and CDR2: GTSNPN and SVGIG (reference sequence). CDR3 sequence: CAWSVEARNYGYTF. CDR3 DNA: TGTGCCTGGAGTGTAGAGGCCAGAAACTATGGCTACACCTTC.

The chain employs TRBV7-3 and TRBJ2-3; tentative D call: TRBD1 (6 bases). The germline gives CDR1 SGHTA, CDR2 FQGTGA. The length of the CDR3 is 15 residues. The V end lost 3 bases, the J end lost 2 bases, and 12 bases lay between the germline ends. CDR3 sequence (DNA): TGTGCCAGCAGCTTCAGGGGCCACTCCACAGATACGCAGTATTTT. It translates to CASSFRGHSTDTQYF.

The rearrangement uses TRBV7-9 and TRBJ1-1; 7 bases fit TRBD1. CDR3 length: 17 residues. V lost 5 bases to trimming and J lost 5 bases; unmatched junction nucleotides: 17. Germline V gene data show CDR1 as SEHNR and CDR2 as FQNEAQ (reference sequence). CDR3 bases: TGTGCCAGCAGCCTACTGCAGGGGGGCGCGGAAAAGACTGAAGCTTTCTTT. Translating gives CASSLLQGGAEKTEAFF.

This clone was picked up one time. The chain is built from TRBV6-2 or TRBV6-3 and TRBJ1-5, with TRBD1 matching 11 bases. V shed 2 bases, J shed 5 bases, and the junction held 2 bases outside the gene matches. This CDR3 region has 15 residues. Germline V gives CDR1 MNHEY, CDR2 SVGEGT. DNA for the CDR3: TGTGCCAGCAGTTACGGACAGGGGGCAGATCAGCCCCAGCATTTT. Protein product: CASSYGQGADQPQHF.

The chain uses TRBV6-2 or TRBV6-3 and TRBJ1-1, with D uncertain. V was pared by 2 bases and J by 5 bases, with 6 bases between. The CDR3 is made up of 12 amino acids. Per germline, CDR1 MNHEY and CDR2 SVGEGT. As DNA, the CDR3 is TGTGCCAGCAGTTACCCCCCTACTGAAGCTTTCTTT. Its protein is CASSYPPTEAFF.

In this sample, this clone turned up a few times. This chain's CDR3 is CASSPQGTEAFF. The CDR3 DNA reads TGTGCCAGCAGCCCACAGGGCACTGAAGCTTTCTTT. The V gene is TRBV5-4, the J gene TRBJ1-1; possibly TRBD1 for D (6 bases). The CDR3 covers 12 residues. Germline CDR1 is SGHNT and CDR2 is YYREEE (reference sequence). Trimming pared 4 bases from V and 4 bases from J, leaving 8 bases between.

Concerning this clone itself: The sample contains more than one DNA sequence encoding this CDR3. The genes are TRBV25-1 and TRBJ1-2; no definite D call. Germline assignment: CDR1 MGHDK and CDR2 SYGVNS. The CDR3 spans 14 residues. The V end was cut by 1 base, the J end by 1 base, with 7 bases between. This CDR3 reads CASSESGDNYGYTF. The DNA of the CDR3 is TGTGCCAGCAGTGAATCTGGAGATAACTATGGCTACACCTTC.

The CDR3, as DNA: TGTGCCAGTAGTTCGGGACACATCAGCAATGAGCAGTTCTTC. Amino acids: CASSSGHISNEQFF. V usage is TRBV19 and J usage is TRBJ2-1, with D perhaps TRBD1 (6 bases). This CDR3 contains 14 residues. Per germline, CDR1 LNHDA and CDR2 SQIVND (reference sequence). Trimming cost V 5 bases and J 6 bases, with 14 bases left between them.

J is TRBJ1-2 and V is TRBV11-2; a weak D match, TRBD1 (5 bases). V was pared by 6 bases and J by 0 bases, with 11 bases between. In germline, CDR1 is SGHAT, CDR2 FQNNGV. The CDR3 contains 14 residues. The CDR3 is CASSLQTANYGYTF. CDR3 DNA: TGTGCCAGCAGTCTACAGACAGCTAACTATGGCTACACCTTC.

The chain links TRBV6-6 to TRBJ2-2, with 8 bases lining up with TRBD1. CDR1 and CDR2 from the germline V gene are MNHNY and SVGAGI (reference sequence). This CDR3 comprises 16 residues. The trim removed 2 bases at V and 5 bases at J, leaving 7 bases unmatched. As DNA, the CDR3 is TGTGCCAGCAGTTACGGGACAGGAACCGAAACCGGGGAGCTGTTTTTT. Translating gives CASSYGTGTETGELFF.

This chain connects TRBV2 to TRBJ2-7; 8 nucleotides agree with TRBD1. J was trimmed by 3 bases and V by 1 base; bases with no gene match: 5. The CDR3 has 15 residues. Germline CDR1 SNHLY, CDR2 FYNNEI. CDR3 loop: CASSEGQGAIYEQYF. CDR3 coding DNA: TGTGCCAGCAGTGAAGGGCAGGGGGCAATCTACGAGCAGTACTTC.

This rearrangement joins TRBV11-1 to TRBJ1-3; 9 positions match TRBD1. Germline V gene sequence: CDR1 SGHAT, CDR2 FQDESV (reference sequence). J gave up 0 bases and V 7 bases, and 7 bases lay outside the gene matches. The CDR3 spans 16 residues. The CDR3 bases are TGTGCCAGCAAGGACAGGGGAACTACCTCTGGAAACACCATATATTTT. It is translated as CASKDRGTTSGNTIYF.

The chain joins TRBV6-5 to TRBJ2-1; D might be TRBD1 (7 bases). The CDR3 contains 15 residues. Germline assignment: CDR1 MNHEY and CDR2 SVGAGI. V lost 7 bases and J lost 9, with 22 bases in between. For the CDR3, the DNA is TGTGCCAGCAAGCCGACAGGGACGGGGGCGGTTGAGCAGTTCTTC. Translated: CASKPTGTGAVEQFF.

This clone was observed a single time. The rearrangement joins TRBV29-1 to TRBJ1-1; a possible D gene is TRBD1 (6 bases). Trimming took off 7 bases at V and 0 bases at J, with 12 bases between the two ends. This CDR3 is built from 13 residues. Germline V gene data show CDR1 as SQVTM and CDR2 as ANQGSEA. CDR3 residues: CSAPDSLNTEAFF. DNA of the CDR3: TGCAGCGCCCCGGACAGTTTGAACACTGAAGCTTTCTTT.

The gene calls are TRBV6-5 and TRBJ1-2, with TRBD1 as a possible D gene (5 bases). This CDR3 comprises 13 residues. The V gene lost 10 bases and the J gene lost 6 bases, with 18 bases spanning the gap. The germline V gene encodes CDR1 MNHEY and CDR2 SVGAGI. CDR3 loop: CATKPGQLNGYTF. The DNA of the CDR3 is TGTGCCACCAAACCAGGGCAGTTGAATGGCTACACCTTC.

The chain employs TRBV19 and TRBJ1-2, with a weak D call TRBD1 (5 bases). Trimming pared 3 bases from V and 1 base from J, leaving 15 bases between. Germline CDR1 LNHDA, CDR2 SQIVND (reference sequence). There are 16 residues in the CDR3. CDR3 DNA: TGTGCCAGTAGTATCGCCCCAGGGACTCTTAACTATGGCTACACCTTC. This codes for CASSIAPGTLNYGYTF.

The chain joins TRBV19 to TRBJ2-7; D remains unclear. The germline V and J ends were trimmed by 7 bases and 3 bases, with 10 bases remaining between them. Germline V gives CDR1 LNHDA, CDR2 SQIVND (reference sequence). CDR3 length: 12 amino acids. CDR3 DNA sequence: TGTGCCAGTAACAATGATAACTACGAGCAGTACTTC. Amino acids: CASNNDNYEQYF.

This clone was found once. The chain employs TRBV28 and TRBJ1-1; D might be TRBD1 (5 bases). Per germline, CDR1 MDHEN and CDR2 SYDVKM. The CDR3 runs 14 residues. V was shortened by 7 bases and J by 1 base, with 13 bases between the two germline ends. The CDR3: CASNRRTGNTEAFF. As DNA, the CDR3 is TGTGCCAGCAACAGGCGGACGGGGAACACTGAAGCTTTCTTT. Supplemented by reference TRBV28 and TRBJ1-1, the full variable domain reads DVKVTQSSRYLVKRTGEKVFLECVQDMDHENMFWYRQDPGLGLRLIYFSYDVKMKEKGDIPEGYSVSREKKERFSLILESASTNQTSMYLCASNRRTGNTEAFFGQGTRLTVV.

This clone was observed a handful of times. The chain employs TRBV7-2 and TRBJ2-1; weak D call: TRBD2 (7 bases). Germline values: CDR1 SGHTA, CDR2 FQGNSA. V was clipped by 5 bases and J by 2 bases, with 19 bases between them. The length of the CDR3 is 17 residues. In DNA form, the CDR3 reads TGTGCCAGCAGCCCCCGAGCGGGACGGGGGCCCTACAATGAGCAGTTCTTC. This encodes CASSPRAGRGPYNEQFF.

This chain links TRBV6-6 with TRBJ1-2; TRBD1 aligns across 8 bases. Germline V gene data show CDR1 as MNHNY and CDR2 as SVGAGI (reference sequence). The junction had 6 bases not matched to a gene; V was cut back by 10 bases and J by 2 bases. CDR3 length equals 13 residues. Here the CDR3 reads CAIFGQGNYGYTF. The CDR3 DNA sequence: TGTGCCATCTTTGGACAGGGCAACTATGGCTACACCTTC.

CDR3 sequence (DNA): TGTGCCAGCAGTTACCAGGCCTACTACGAGCAGTACTTC. This translates into CASSYQAYYEQYF. The gene calls are TRBV27 and TRBJ2-7; D not resolved. Germline lookup yields CDR1 MNHEY and CDR2 SMNVEV (reference sequence). The ends were cut back, 4 bases at V and 3 bases at J, with 10 bases in the middle. The CDR3 consists of 13 residues.

J is TRBJ1-4 and V is TRBV5-8; 7 bases fit TRBD1. The V and J ends lost 2 bases and 4 bases, in that order; junction bases with no gene match: 5. This CDR3 contains 15 residues. Germline values: CDR1 SGHTS, CDR2 YDEGEE. CDR3 amino acids: CASSFGTAGNEKLFF. CDR3 sequence (DNA): TGTGCCAGCAGCTTCGGGACAGCGGGTAATGAAAAACTGTTTTTT.

Regarding this clone: The CDR3 end shows no conserved phenylalanine or tryptophan, and so a read error is likely. It is unclear where the CDR3 begins or ends on the DNA, so no DNA is shown, and the CDR3 is as TCRdb lists it. The rearrangement uses TRBV5-8 and TRBJ2-3; the table's D call, TRBD2, was not checked against the DNA. Germline CDR1 and CDR2: SGHTS and YDEGEE. Including both end residues, the CDR3 is 13 amino acids long. The CDR3 spells CASSFSLAGNTRV.

The V call is TRBV9, the J call TRBJ2-1; tentatively, D is TRBD1 (5 bases). Germline lookup yields CDR1 SGDLS and CDR2 YYNGEE. The CDR3 has 16 amino acids. V was trimmed by 0 bases and J by 0 bases, leaving 10 bases between them. As DNA, the CDR3 is TGTGCCAGCAGCGTAGGGGGTGGGGCCTCCTACAATGAGCAGTTCTTC. Its protein product is CASSVGGGASYNEQFF. Supplemented by reference TRBV9 and TRBJ2-1, the full variable domain reads DSGVTQTPKHLITATGQRVTLRCSPRSGDLSVYWYQQSLDQGLQFLIQYYNGEERAKGNILERFSAQQFPDLHSELNLSSLELGDSALYFCASSVGGGASYNEQFFGPGTRLTVL.

This sequence joins TRBV5-1 and TRBJ2-7, with TRBD2 matching 8 bases. This CDR3 has 15 residues. Germline CDR1 reads SGHRS; CDR2 reads YFSETQ. The J segment lost 2 bases and the V segment lost 1 base, leaving 5 bases of the junction unmatched. CDR3 region: CASSLHGGGTYEQYF. CDR3 DNA: TGCGCCAGCAGCTTGCACGGCGGGGGGACCTACGAGCAGTACTTC.

This sequence joins TRBV5-5 and TRBJ2-7; 7 nucleotides line up with TRBD2. V lost 4 bases and J lost 5; bases outside the gene matches: 9. The CDR3 covers 14 residues. From germline, CDR1 is SGHKS and CDR2 YYEKEE (reference sequence). The CDR3 nucleotides are TGTGCCAGCAGCCCTTTGGGAGGGAGAGACGAGCAGTACTTC. Its protein is CASSPLGGRDEQYF. The complete variable domain, with remaining parts taken from reference TRBV5-5 and TRBJ2-7, reads DAGVTQSPTHLIKTRGQQVTLRCSPISGHKSVSWYQQVLGQGPQFIFQYYEKEERGRGNFPDRFSARQFPNYSSELNVNALLLGDSALYLCASSPLGGRDEQYFGPGTRLTVT.

This clone was seen a handful of times. The rearrangement uses TRBV29-1 and TRBJ2-3; 14 bases are a match to TRBD2. Germline CDR1 is SQVTM and CDR2 is ANQGSEA. The V gene end was trimmed by 5 bases and the J gene end by 3 bases; junction bases not matched to a gene: 4. This CDR3 spans 15 amino acids. The CDR3 DNA follows: TGCAGCGTTAGACTAGCGGGGGGGATGACAGATACGCAGTATTTT. This translates into CSVRLAGGMTDTQYF.